The next 6 T cell receptor beta chains were all read from a single sample in a study of T cells in narcolepsy. Repertoires were generated with immunoSEQ multiplex PCR, while TCRdb's copy carries only in-frame clones and drops some. The sample yields about 33,000 clones, 90% seen once. Sequences were obtained from CD45RA- memory CD4+ T cells from PBMCs. The source of these receptors is a human donor with narcolepsy.

The V gene is TRBV13, the J gene TRBJ2-3; unclear D gene. V dropped 6 bases and J dropped 7 bases, with 17 bases sitting between them. CDR1 PRHDT and CDR2 FYEKMQ come from the germline V gene (reference sequence). This CDR3 is 14 amino acids long. The CDR3 DNA is TGTGCCAGCAGTTCACTCACGGCCCGGCATACGCAGTATTTT. As protein: CASSSLTARHTQYF. The full variable domain, in which reference TRBV13 and TRBJ2-3 provide the parts outside the CDR3, is AAGVIQSPRHLIKEKRETATLKCYPIPRHDTVYWYQQGPGQDPQFLISFYEKMQSDKGSIPDRFSAQQFSDYHSELNMSSLELGDSALYFCASSSLTARHTQYFGPGTRLTVL.

The rearrangement links TRBV5-5 to TRBJ2-1; TRBD2 agrees at 7 bases. This CDR3 spans 17 amino acids. V dropped 3 bases and J dropped 1; count of bases not matched to a gene: 10. Germline assignment: CDR1 SGHKS and CDR2 YYEKEE (reference sequence). The CDR3 sequence is CASSSLRGTRSYNEQFF. DNA for the CDR3: TGTGCCAGCAGCTCGTTGCGGGGGACGAGGTCCTACAATGAGCAGTTCTTC.

V gene TRBV19 combines with J gene TRBJ2-1; TRBD2 aligns across 8 bases. The germline V gene encodes CDR1 LNHDA and CDR2 SQIVND (reference sequence). With 5 bases clipped from V and 0 bases from J, the junction kept 6 bases outside the gene matches. The CDR3 is 16 residues long. CDR3 nucleotides: TGTGCCAGTAGTCACGCGGGGGGCCGCTCCTACAATGAGCAGTTCTTC. Protein: CASSHAGGRSYNEQFF. The full variable domain, rest sourced from reference TRBV19 and TRBJ2-1, is DGGITQSPKYLFRKEGQNVTLSCEQNLNHDAMYWYRQDPGQGLRLIYYSQIVNDFQKGDIAEGYSVSREKKESFPLTVTSAQKNPTAFYLCASSHAGGRSYNEQFFGPGTRLTVL.

The chain combines TRBV4-1 with TRBJ1-5; D uncertain. With 1 base removed from V and 7 bases from J, the gap between germline ends came to 8 bases. This CDR3 contains 13 residues. Germline V CDR1 and CDR2: MGHRA, YSYEKL. The CDR3, as DNA: TGCGCCAGCAGCCAAGTACTTCACCAGCCCCAGCATTTT. Amino acids: CASSQVLHQPQHF.

The chain couples TRBV7-3 to TRBJ2-5; D is possibly TRBD1 (6 bases). The germline CDR1 and CDR2 sequences are SGHTA and FQGTGA. The CDR3 is 13 residues long. V was shortened by 5 bases and J by 5 bases, with 12 bases between the two germline ends. This CDR3 is CASSPGVIETQYF. The CDR3 DNA follows: TGTGCCAGCAGCCCAGGGGTGATCGAGACCCAGTACTTC.

V is TRBV11-2 and J is TRBJ1-2, with D hard to call. Trimming left V 11 bases short and J 1 base short, with 14 bases between. The germline V gene encodes CDR1 SGHAT and CDR2 FQNNGV. This CDR3 contains 13 residues. The CDR3 DNA is TGTGCCTGCGGCGTAGGAGTTAACTATGGCTACACCTTC. As protein: CACGVGVNYGYTF.